This TCR beta chain was obtained from a study of blood T cell repertoires in COVID-19. Study-wide context: The United States, Italy and Spain supplied acute and convalescent COVID-19 samples. Sample material is recorded as cDNA or gDNA derived from T cells, B-cell-depleted T cells, or PBMCs.

The CDR3 totals 9 residues. V shed 6 bases and J shed 7 bases, with 3 bases lying between them. The germline gives CDR1 MNHEY, CDR2 SMNVEV (reference sequence). In the source study's methods: Reference gene primer amplification gave nucleated cell count estimates. This table comes from immunoSEQ multiplex PCR, and its TCRdb copy is limited to in-frame clones, with some not included. That table supplies the V and J calls and clone size; D and trimming were determined from the DNA. The sample contains around 24,000 clones, approximately 77% of which appear only once. The chain uses TRBV27 and TRBJ1-1; D gene uncertain. The sequencing input was peripheral blood. The TCR sequence derives from a man at least 80 years old with active or convalescent COVID-19. CDR3 in DNA: TGTGCCAGCAGCCTTGAAGCTTTCTTT. Its protein product is CASSLEAFF.